Listed below are T cell receptor beta chains from one sample, sequenced in a study of Graves' ophthalmopathy and Graves' hyperthyroidism. TCRdb independently ran MiXCR on the multiplex PCR reads; one entry per CDR3 protein. The table has around 660,000 distinct CDR3 sequences, about 40% seen once. Source material: peripheral blood. These TCRs come from an adult man with Graves' ophthalmopathy. Each CDR3 is given with its conserved first and last residue. A D gene is named only where the DNA matches it firmly. The listing skips clone size in some rows; elsewhere it reads once, few, many or a size class.

V,size,J,D,length,DNA,CDR3
TRBV24-1,many,TRBJ2-7,NA,16,TGTGCCACCAGTGATTTGGGCAGAACCATTGTCTACGAGCAGTACTTC,CATSDLGRTIVYEQYF
TRBV6-6,many,TRBJ1-6,TRBD1,16,TGTGCCAGCAGTCCTCGACAGGGGGATTTAAGCTCACCCCTCCACTTT,CASSPRQGDLSSPLHF
TRBV7-8,many,TRBJ1-2,NA,16,TGTGCCAGCAGCTTAGAGGTACGGTCAAGACTTCTTGGCTACACCTTC,CASSLEVRSRLLGYTF
TRBV10-2,once,TRBJ1-2,NA,14,TGCGCCACCAGACTGGGGGGGGGGACCTATGGCTACACCTTC,CATRLGGGTYGYTF
TRBV15,many,TRBJ2-5,TRBD1,13,TGTGCCACCAGCAGAAACAGGGGAGAGACCCAGTACTTC,CATSRNRGETQYF
TRBV9,many,TRBJ1-1,NA,13,TGTGCCAGCAGCGTAGGGACAGCTGGTGAAGCTTTCTTT,CASSVGTAGEAFF
TRBV5-6,few,TRBJ1-2,NA,14,TGTGCCAGCAGCTTGGCGGGACCTCCGAGGGGCTACACCTTC,CASSLAGPPRGYTF
TRBV2,many,TRBJ1-2,NA,12,TGTGCCAGCGATGGGGGTAACTATGGCTACACCTTC,CASDGGNYGYTF
TRBV19,NA,TRBJ2-2,NA,16,TGTGCCAGTAGTATAGAGACGAGTTTGAACACCGGGGAGCTGTTTTTT,CASSIETSLNTGELFF
TRBV29-1,NA,TRBJ2-7,NA,12,TGCAGCGTTCGGACAGTTGGTCTCAAGCAGTACTTC,CSVRTVGLKQYF
TRBV7-2,many,TRBJ2-2,TRBD1,17,TGTGCCAGCAGCTTAGACCCCCCGGGACAGGGGAACGGGGAGCTGTTTTTT,CASSLDPPGQGNGELFF
TRBV7-2,many,TRBJ2-7,NA,12,TGTGCCAGCAGCTTAGGAGCGAACGAGCAGTACTTC,CASSLGANEQYF
TRBV5-1,many,TRBJ1-1,TRBD1,12,TGCGCCAGCAGCCTGGGACAGGGATGGGCTTTCTTT,CASSLGQGWAFF
TRBV2,NA,TRBJ1-5,NA,9,TGTGCCAGCAGTGTACCCCAGCATTTT,CASSVPQHF
TRBV6-1,many,TRBJ1-5,NA,11,TGTGCCAGCAGTGAGGGTCAGCCCCAGCATTTT,CASSEGQPQHF
TRBV29-1,NA,TRBJ2-7,NA,13,TGCAGCGCCCAGACAGGGAGGAGAAACGAGCAGTACTTC,CSAQTGRRNEQYF
TRBV12-3/TRBV12-4,many,TRBJ1-5,NA,15,TGTGCCAGCAGTTTTAGTGCAGGAAACAATCAGCCCCAGCATTTT,CASSFSAGNNQPQHF
TRBV15,NA,TRBJ1-1,NA,16,TGTGCCACCAGCAAGAGCGGGAGGGGCCCGAACACTGAAGCTTTCTTT,CATSKSGRGPNTEAFF
TRBV10-3,NA,TRBJ1-3,NA,13,TGTGCCATCAGTGAGTCCCCCAGGGACACCATATATTTT,CAISESPRDTIYF
TRBV20-1,many,TRBJ1-1,NA,13,TGCAGTGCCTCGCAAGGAGGGGTGAGTGAAGCTTTCTTT,CSASQGGVSEAFF
TRBV12-3/TRBV12-4,NA,TRBJ2-5,NA,14,TGTGCCAGCAGTTTGTCCGTCGGGGTAGAGACCCAGTACTTC,CASSLSVGVETQYF
TRBV7-9,many,TRBJ2-7,TRBD1,15,TGTGCCAGCAGCTCTACGGGACAGGGCCCCTACGAGCAGTACTTC,CASSSTGQGPYEQYF
TRBV7-2,once,TRBJ1-2,TRBD1,13,TGTGCCAGCAGCCGGAACGGACAGGGTCCCTACACCTTC,CASSRNGQGPYTF
TRBV12-3/TRBV12-4,many,TRBJ2-5,NA,13,TGTGCCAGCAGTTTAGGGGTGGTTGAGACCCAGTACTTC,CASSLGVVETQYF
TRBV11-2,NA,TRBJ2-2,TRBD2,15,TGTGCCAGCCGCACACGTGCGACTAGCCCCGGGGAGCTGTTTTTT,CASRTRATSPGELFF
TRBV7-6,many,TRBJ1-2,NA,15,TGTGCCAGCAGCCCCGCTCGTGGGGGTAACTATGGCTACACCTTC,CASSPARGGNYGYTF
TRBV5-1,NA,TRBJ1-6,TRBD1,16,TGCGCCAGCAGCACGGGACAGGGCGAGGGCGAATCACCCCTCCACTTT,CASSTGQGEGESPLHF
TRBV7-2,many,TRBJ2-7,TRBD2,14,TGTGCCAGCAGCTCTCGGACTAGCTGGTACGAGCAGTACTTC,CASSSRTSWYEQYF
TRBV10-3,NA,TRBJ2-5,TRBD2,16,TGTGCCATCAGTGGGGGGACTAGCGGGACCCAAGAGACCCAGTACTTC,CAISGGTSGTQETQYF
TRBV9,NA,TRBJ2-7,TRBD2,16,TGTGCCAGCAGCGCAGGGGGACTAGCGGCCTCCTACGAGCAGTACTTC,CASSAGGLAASYEQYF
TRBV2,many,TRBJ1-1,NA,13,TGTGCCAGCAGTGAAGCTTGGGGGACTGAAGCTTTCTTT,CASSEAWGTEAFF
TRBV20-1,many,TRBJ2-5,TRBD1,16,TGCAGTGCTAGATCGACGCAGGGGGCCGAGGGGGAGACCCAGTACTTC,CSARSTQGAEGETQYF
TRBV29-1,once,TRBJ1-2,TRBD1,12,TGCAGCTCCCAGGGGGGCGCGAATGGCTACACCTTC,CSSQGGANGYTF
TRBV15,many,TRBJ2-7,NA,15,TGTGCCACCAGCAGAGATCCCGGGCCTGATAACGAGCAGTACTTC,CATSRDPGPDNEQYF
TRBV20-1,many,TRBJ1-1,TRBD1,12,TGCAGCGCTCGAACAGGGGGGACTGAAGCTTTCTTT,CSARTGGTEAFF
TRBV7-2,NA,TRBJ2-7,NA,13,TGTGCCATCGCGGTTGGGGGCTTCTACGAGCAGTACTTC,CAIAVGGFYEQYF
TRBV12-3/TRBV12-4,NA,TRBJ1-6,TRBD1,12,TGTGCCACCAGGGGGTTGACGGCTTCCCTCCACTTT,CATRGLTASLHF
TRBV4-3,NA,TRBJ1-5,NA,16,TGCGCCAGCAGCCAAGACTTTGGGACGGCTTATCAGCCCCAGCATTTT,CASSQDFGTAYQPQHF
TRBV9,many,TRBJ1-6,NA,12,TGTGCCAGCAGCGGCGCTAATTCACCCCTCCACTTT,CASSGANSPLHF
TRBV27,NA,TRBJ1-6,NA,12,TGTGCCAGCAGGGAGTCCGGCTCACCCCTCCACTTT,CASRESGSPLHF
TRBV12-3/TRBV12-4,many,TRBJ1-1,NA,12,TGTGCCAGCATCCTCAAGGGGGTCGAAGCTTTCTTT,CASILKGVEAFF
TRBV29-1,NA,TRBJ1-2,NA,11,TGCAGCGTTGGTAAGGGTAATGGCTACACCTTC,CSVGKGNGYTF
TRBV7-9,many,TRBJ2-5,TRBD1,15,TGTGCCAGCAGCTTAGATGGGACAGGGACCGTGGCCCAGTACTTC,CASSLDGTGTVAQYF
TRBV4-2,few,TRBJ2-2,NA,16,TGTGCCAGCAGCCAAGATGGCCAGGGAGGCATCGGGGAGCTGTTTTTT,CASSQDGQGGIGELFF
TRBV7-6,many,TRBJ1-1,NA,14,TGTGCCAGCAGTAGTGGGACATTGAACACTGAAGCTTTCTTT,CASSSGTLNTEAFF
TRBV7-9,NA,TRBJ2-7,NA,12,TGTGCCAACAGTTTGCATAGTTACGAGCAGTACTTC,CANSLHSYEQYF
TRBV14,NA,TRBJ2-6,TRBD1,16,TGTGCCAGCTCACTCGGGACAGCTCGTGGGGCCAACGTCCTGACTTTC,CASSLGTARGANVLTF
TRBV7-7,many,TRBJ2-2,TRBD1,13,TGTGCCAGCAGCGACCGGGACAGCGGGGAGCTGTTTTTT,CASSDRDSGELFF
TRBV2,few,TRBJ2-3,NA,15,TGTGCCATCAGAGATTGGCGCAGAAGCACAGATACGCAGTATTTT,CAIRDWRRSTDTQYF
TRBV20-1,NA,TRBJ1-1,TRBD1,15,TGCAGTGCTAGGAGGGACAGGGGTCTGGTGGCTGAAGCTTTCTTT,CSARRDRGLVAEAFF